A selection of T cell receptor beta chains follows, all from one sample in a study of shared clonotypes between healthy human individuals. TCRdb keeps only in-frame clones here, not all; method: immunoSEQ multiplex PCR. The sample gives roughly 1 million clones, around four fifths of which show up once; 1.2% to 1.5% is in the top ten. Sequencing was carried out using memory CD4+ T cells sorted from blood. The receptors were gathered from a man aged 18 to 29 in good health. The CDR3 runs from the conserved cysteine through the conserved F or W. The D gene is left open where the match is weak. Size tells how often a clone was seen (once, few, many) or the class of an expanded clone, and some rows leave it out.

v_call	j_call	clone_size	d_call	cdr3_nt	cdr3_aa
TRBV19	TRBJ2-1	NA	TRBD2	TGTGCCAGTAGCGGAGCGGGAGGCTCCTCCTCCTACAATGAGCAGTTCTTC	CASSGAGGSSSYNEQFF
TRBV10-3	TRBJ1-2	NA	TRBD1	TGTGCCATCGGGACAGACTACTATGGCTACACCTTC	CAIGTDYYGYTF
TRBV27	TRBJ2-5	NA	NA	TGTGCCAGCAGGGGAAAAGGGTACCAAGAGACCCAGTACTTC	CASRGKGYQETQYF
TRBV6-1	TRBJ1-4	once	NA	TGTGCCAGCAGTGAAGATCGCAGACCCACGGAAAAACTGTTTTTT	CASSEDRRPTEKLFF
TRBV9	TRBJ2-1	few	TRBD1	TGTGCCAGCAGCCCCGGGACAGCCCTGCTCCAGTTCTTC	CASSPGTALLQFF
TRBV5-1	TRBJ2-5	NA	TRBD2	TGCGCCAGCAGCGGACTAGCGGGGGTAAACGGGGAGACCCAGTACTTC	CASSGLAGVNGETQYF
TRBV10-1	TRBJ2-7	few	NA	TGCGCCAGCAGTGAGACTCGCCGCGACGAGCAGTACTTC	CASSETRRDEQYF
TRBV6-1	TRBJ1-3	NA	NA	TGTGCCAGCAGTGAAAGTCCAGGTTCCTCTGGAAACACCATATATTTT	CASSESPGSSGNTIYF
TRBV30	TRBJ1-5	NA	NA	TGTGCCTGGAGTAACGGCAATCAGCCCCAGCATTTT	CAWSNGNQPQHF
TRBV9	TRBJ2-2	NA	NA	TGTGCCAGCACCCCAAACGAGGGGACTAACACCGGGGAGCTGTTTTTT	CASTPNEGTNTGELFF
TRBV18	TRBJ1-2	many	TRBD1	TGTGCCAGCTCACCGGGACAGGGGGACTATGGCTACACCTTC	CASSPGQGDYGYTF
TRBV18	TRBJ1-2	NA	NA	TGTGCCAGCTCACCAGGGTTCAACTATGGCTACACCTTC	CASSPGFNYGYTF
TRBV10-3	TRBJ1-2	many	TRBD1	TGTGCCATCAGTGGGGCAGGGGGCTCGTCCACCTTC	CAISGAGGSSTF
TRBV21-1	TRBJ2-7	NA	NA	TGTGCCAGCAGCAGGGAGTACGAGCAGTACTTC	CASSREYEQYF
TRBV19	TRBJ2-1	NA	TRBD2	TGTGCCAGTAGTACCATAGCGGGAGGGGACAATGAGCAGTTCTTC	CASSTIAGGDNEQFF
TRBV27	TRBJ2-5	NA	TRBD2	TGTGCCAGCAGTTTGACCACTAGCGGCCAAGAGACCCAGTACTTC	CASSLTTSGQETQYF
TRBV28	TRBJ1-4	NA	NA	TGTGCCAGCACGGAGCAGGCGGTGGGGGAAAAACTGTTTTTT	CASTEQAVGEKLFF
TRBV11-2	TRBJ1-3	NA	NA	TGTGCCAGCGCCCGGGACGGATCTAGGAACACCATATATTTT	CASARDGSRNTIYF
TRBV15	TRBJ2-3	NA	NA	TGTGCCACCAGCAGAGATACCCAGGGTACAGATACGCAGTATTTT	CATSRDTQGTDTQYF
TRBV4-1	TRBJ1-5	NA	NA	TGCGCCAGCAGCCCGGGCGTTGGGCCCCAGCATTTT	CASSPGVGPQHF
TRBV7-2	TRBJ2-1	NA	NA	TGTGCCAGCAGCTTAGACGGCTCCCTGAGTGAGCAGTTCTTC	CASSLDGSLSEQFF
TRBV4-2	TRBJ2-7	NA	TRBD2	TGTGCCAGCAGCCAGGGCCCACTAGCGGACCTTTCCTACGAGCAGTACTTC	CASSQGPLADLSYEQYF
TRBV2	TRBJ2-7	NA	TRBD2	TGTGCCAGCGCGACTAGCGGCTACGAGCAGTACTTC	CASATSGYEQYF
TRBV13	TRBJ2-7	NA	TRBD2	TGTGCCAGCAGCTTAGCCGCGGGGCTAGCGGGAGGGCTAGGCGAGCAGTACTTC	CASSLAAGLAGGLGEQYF
TRBV12-5	TRBJ2-7	NA	TRBD1	TGTGCTAGTGGTTCGGGGACAGGAGCCTACGAGCAGTACTTC	CASGSGTGAYEQYF
TRBV19	TRBJ1-2	NA	NA	TGTGCCAGTAGGGAGCTCTGGCAGGGTGGCTTTGGCTACACCTTC	CASRELWQGGFGYTF
TRBV11-2	TRBJ2-3	NA	TRBD2	TGTGCCAGCAGCTCCGGACTAGCTGGGGATACGCAGTATTTT	CASSSGLAGDTQYF
TRBV5-4	TRBJ2-7	NA	NA	TGTGCCAGCAGCTTGGGCACAGGGAAGGGGGACGAGCAGTACTTC	CASSLGTGKGDEQYF
TRBV18	TRBJ2-7	NA	NA	TGTGCCAGCTCACCTCCCGCCCGGGGGCCCTACGAGCAGTACTTC	CASSPPARGPYEQYF
TRBV18	TRBJ1-5	NA	TRBD1	TGTGCCAGCTCACCTACAGGGGGGGTAGGTCAGCCCCAGCATTTT	CASSPTGGVGQPQHF
TRBV5-1	TRBJ2-5	few	TRBD2	TGCGCCAGCAGCACGGGACTAGCGGGCCCGCAAGAGACCCAGTACTTC	CASSTGLAGPQETQYF
TRBV30	TRBJ1-2	NA	NA	TGTGCCTGGGGTGCTACGGTCGGCGGCTACACCTTC	CAWGATVGGYTF
TRBV19	TRBJ1-6	NA	NA	TGTGCCAGTACCAGTTACGCTGACAATTCACCCCTCCACTTT	CASTSYADNSPLHF
TRBV6-5	TRBJ2-1	once	TRBD2	TGTGCCAGCAGATATCTAGCGGGAGATTACAATGAGCAGTTCTTC	CASRYLAGDYNEQFF
TRBV30	TRBJ1-5	NA	NA	TGTGCCTGGAGTGTAGGTTCGAATAGCAATCAGCCCCAGCATTTT	CAWSVGSNSNQPQHF
TRBV5-6	TRBJ1-4	NA	NA	TGTGCCAGCAGCTTGTACGGGACCTGGGAAGAAAAACTGTTTTTT	CASSLYGTWEEKLFF
TRBV11-2	TRBJ2-3	NA	TRBD2	TGTGCCAGCAGCGGGACTAGCTGGCGCACAGATACGCAGTATTTT	CASSGTSWRTDTQYF
TRBV18	TRBJ1-1	once	NA	TGTGCCAGCTCACCCGTGGGGGGAGGGAACACTGAAGCTTTCTTT	CASSPVGGGNTEAFF
TRBV5-6	TRBJ2-1	once	NA	TGTGCCAGCAGCGGGGCCTACTACAATGAGCAGTTCTTC	CASSGAYYNEQFF
TRBV28	TRBJ1-2	NA	NA	TGTGCCAGCACCAAAACGGGGTATACCGGTGGCTACACCTTC	CASTKTGYTGGYTF
TRBV28	TRBJ2-7	NA	NA	TGTGCCAGCAGCATTTATGACTACGAGCAGTACTTC	CASSIYDYEQYF
TRBV7-3	TRBJ1-2	NA	TRBD1	TGTGCCAGCAGCTCCACGCCGCCGGGACAGGGACGGGGTGGCTACACCTTC	CASSSTPPGQGRGGYTF